This passage covers 23 T cell receptor beta chains from one sample sequenced in a study of T cell responses to AZD1222 COVID-19 vaccine (dated by TCRdb to the early 2020s). The library was made by the immunoSEQ multiplex PCR assay. This is the immuneACCESS table as TCRdb keeps it, with only in-frame sequences that have V and J called. A part of the clones is gone; compared with another copy, unresolved V genes explain less than half, and the rest is unexplained. This sample gives 100,000 to 150,000 clones in total; over 85% of them show up just once. The ten biggest clones cover about 1.1% of the sample. This sample's time point label indicates: about 28 days (+/-7) after the second vaccine dose. Sequencing used peripheral blood, obtained 28 days after the second AZD1222 dose. These receptors were obtained from an adult who received the AZD1222 COVID-19 vaccine.

V usage is TRBV5-1 and J usage is TRBJ2-1; 7 bases agree with TRBD1. Germline V gene sequence: CDR1 SGHRS, CDR2 YFSETQ. Trimming removed 4 bases from V and 0 bases from J; junction bases left unmatched: 4. The CDR3 contains 15 residues. CDR3 protein: CASSRTGSSYNEQFF. The CDR3 DNA follows: TGCGCCAGCAGCAGGACAGGAAGCTCCTACAATGAGCAGTTCTTC.

This clone was seen just once. The same CDR3 can be traced to other DNA sequences in this sample. V usage is TRBV18 and J usage is TRBJ2-7; the D is unclear. This CDR3 is 13 amino acids long. The germline CDR1 and CDR2 sequences are KGHSH and LQKENI. V lost 3 bases and J lost 3, with 9 bases in between. The CDR3, as DNA: TGTGCCAGCTCACCCTCGGGCAGCTACGAGCAGTACTTC. This codes for CASSPSGSYEQYF.

The J gene is TRBJ1-1, the V gene TRBV5-6; possibly TRBD1 for D (5 bases). Trimming left V 4 bases short and J 4 bases short, with 20 bases between. The CDR3 covers 16 residues. CDR1 is SGHDT and CDR2 is YYEEEE in the germline V gene. The CDR3, as DNA: TGTGCCAGCAGCGTGGGCCAGGGATTCCTGGGCACTGAAGCTTTCTTT. Its translation: CASSVGQGFLGTEAFF.

The chain employs TRBV10-2 and TRBJ2-2, with D hard to call. The CDR3 has 12 residues. CDR1 is WSHSY, CDR2 SAAADI, per germline. Trimming stripped 3 bases from V and 4 bases from J, with 3 bases between. The CDR3 coding sequence is TGCGCCAGCAGTGAAGTCACCGGGGAGCTGTTTTTT. Its translation is CASSEVTGELFF.

V gene TRBV30 combines with J gene TRBJ1-2, with D unresolved. V was cut by 3 bases and J by 8 bases, with 10 bases left in between. The CDR3 is made up of 11 amino acids. From germline, CDR1 is GTSNPN and CDR2 SVGIG (reference sequence). The CDR3 reads CAWREKAGYTF. CDR3 sequence (DNA): TGTGCCTGGAGAGAGAAGGCCGGCTACACCTTC.

This clone was observed a few times. The gene calls are TRBV28 and TRBJ1-5; D unresolved. The CDR3 length is 14 residues. Trimming pared 2 bases from V and 2 bases from J, leaving 7 bases between. Per the germline V gene, CDR1 is MDHEN and CDR2 is SYDVKM. The CDR3 reads CASSLGGGNQPQHF. CDR3 coding DNA: TGTGCCAGCAGTTTAGGTGGGGGCAATCAGCCCCAGCATTTT. Full variable domain (missing parts from reference TRBV28 and TRBJ1-5): DVKVTQSSRYLVKRTGEKVFLECVQDMDHENMFWYRQDPGLGLRLIYFSYDVKMKEKGDIPEGYSVSREKKERFSLILESASTNQTSMYLCASSLGGGNQPQHFGDGTRLSIL.

V and J are TRBV23-1 and TRBJ2-1; D gene unclear. TRBV23-1 is an ORF, with its function uncertain. This CDR3 is 14 amino acids long. Trimming took 8 bases from V and 4 from J, leaving 15 bases between them. The CDR3 DNA reads TGCGCCAGCCCCTCAGACGGCTTATACAATGAGCAGTTCTTC. It encodes CASPSDGLYNEQFF.

The CDR3 bases are TGTGCCAGCAGCTTCGGGACAGGGGTAGAGACCCAGTACTTC. Encoded protein: CASSFGTGVETQYF. The chain is built from TRBV7-2 and TRBJ2-5; the match to TRBD1 covers 10 bases. Looked up from germline, CDR1 is SGHTA and CDR2 is FQGNSA. V trimming: 3 bases; J trimming: 4 bases; junction bases outside the gene matches: 2. This CDR3 is 14 amino acids long.

This clone turned up a few times. The genes are TRBV7-8 and TRBJ2-7, with 13 bases lining up with TRBD2. Germline-derived CDR1 and CDR2 are SGHVS and FQNEAQ. This CDR3 is 16 amino acids long. J was trimmed by 0 bases and V by 6 bases; bases with no gene match: 5. The CDR3 region is CASRGTSGAVSYEQYF. The CDR3 DNA reads TGTGCCAGCAGAGGGACTAGCGGGGCAGTCTCCTACGAGCAGTACTTC.

The rearrangement links TRBV6-2 or TRBV6-3 to TRBJ2-7; maybe TRBD1 (6 bases). The CDR3 has 17 amino acids. Trimming removed 0 bases at V and 0 bases at J, with 15 bases between. Germline V gene lookup returns CDR1 MNHEY and CDR2 SVGEGT. In DNA, the CDR3 is TGTGCCAGCAGTTACTCGATCCTGGACAGTTACTCCTACGAGCAGTACTTC. Protein product: CASSYSILDSYSYEQYF.

This chain uses TRBV2 with TRBJ1-5; 9 positions agree with TRBD1. The V and J ends lost 11 bases and 3 bases, in that order; junction bases with no gene match: 5. Germline V gene data show CDR1 as SNHLY and CDR2 as FYNNEI. The CDR3 covers 13 residues. CDR3 bases: TGTGCCGTTCGGGACAGGGACAATCAGCCCCAGCATTTT. Amino acid sequence: CAVRDRDNQPQHF.

The chain is built from TRBV3-1 (or the pseudogene TRBV3-2) and TRBJ2-2, with 15 bases aligning to TRBD2. This CDR3 spans 15 amino acids. Looked up from germline, CDR1 is LGHDT and CDR2 is YNNKEL (reference sequence). V shed 4 bases and J 8 bases; nucleotides not matched to a gene: 2. The CDR3 DNA follows: TGTGCCAGCAGCCCGGGACTAGCGGGAGGTGGGGAGCTGTTTTTT. The encoded protein is CASSPGLAGGGELFF.

The rearrangement uses TRBV5-5 and TRBJ1-3; D unresolved. The CDR3 has 13 amino acids. Germline V gene lookup returns CDR1 SGHKS and CDR2 YYEKEE (reference sequence). V lost 1 base and J lost 4, with 6 bases in between. CDR3 in amino acids: CASSLLTGNTIYF. The CDR3 nucleotides are TGTGCCAGCAGCTTGCTTACAGGAAACACCATATATTTT.

V gene TRBV9 combines with J gene TRBJ1-1, with 7 bases aligning to TRBD1. With 4 bases clipped from V and 4 bases from J, the junction kept 4 bases outside the gene matches. The germline gives CDR1 SGDLS, CDR2 YYNGEE. This CDR3 has 13 amino acids. DNA of the CDR3: TGTGCCAGCAGCCCCCAGGGGGGCACTGAAGCTTTCTTT. Translating it yields CASSPQGGTEAFF.

This clone was recorded a few times. The chain couples TRBV19 to TRBJ1-3, with unresolved D. Germline CDR1 and CDR2: LNHDA and SQIVND (reference sequence). V was clipped by 9 bases and J by 0 bases, with 6 bases between them. This CDR3 region has 12 residues. CDR3 loop: CASSDSGNTIYF. CDR3 nucleotides: TGTGCCAGCAGTGACTCTGGAAACACCATATATTTT.

The rearrangement uses TRBV14 and TRBJ2-2, with D unresolved. The V gene lost 1 base and the J gene lost 4 bases, with 13 bases spanning the gap. CDR3 length: 16 amino acids. Germline V CDR1 and CDR2: SGHDN, FVKESK. CDR3 loop: CASSQGAGPITGELFF. CDR3 bases: TGTGCCAGCAGCCAAGGGGCTGGACCCATCACCGGGGAGCTGTTTTTT.

V gene TRBV6-2 or TRBV6-3 combines with J gene TRBJ1-6; D is unclear. V lost 6 bases, J lost 9 bases, and 12 bases lay in between. CDR3 length equals 13 residues. From germline, CDR1 is MNHEY and CDR2 SVGEGT. In DNA form, the CDR3 reads TGTGCCAGCAGCCGGGTCCTGGTTTCACCCCTCCACTTT. Encoded protein: CASSRVLVSPLHF.

The V gene is TRBV12-3 or TRBV12-4, the J gene TRBJ1-1; D is possibly TRBD1 (6 bases). V lost 9 bases and J lost 4, with 15 bases in between. The CDR3 is 13 residues long. Here the CDR3 DNA reads TGTGCCAGTTGCGAGGGGGTTGGCACTGAAGCTTTCTTT. As protein: CASCEGVGTEAFF.

The chain carries TRBV3-1 (or the pseudogene TRBV3-2) and TRBJ1-2; 7 bases fit TRBD1. Germline V CDR1 and CDR2: LGHDT, YNNKEL (reference sequence). This CDR3 comprises 14 residues. V trimming: 5 bases; J trimming: 8 bases; junction bases outside the gene matches: 11. CDR3 region: CASSAGQGVLGYTF. For the CDR3, the DNA is TGTGCCAGCAGCGCCGGGCAGGGGGTACTCGGCTACACCTTC.

In DNA, the CDR3 is TGTGCCAGCAGCCCTCGTCAGGGGTTAGCGGGAGGACCTTACGAGCAGTACTTC. Its protein product is CASSPRQGLAGGPYEQYF. The chain uses TRBV9 and TRBJ2-7, with TRBD2 identical over 10 bases. The germline V gene encodes CDR1 SGDLS and CDR2 YYNGEE. V lost 4 bases and J lost 4; bases outside the gene matches: 17. The CDR3 has 18 residues. Together with reference TRBV9 and TRBJ2-7, the CDR3 gives the full variable domain: DSGVTQTPKHLITATGQRVTLRCSPRSGDLSVYWYQQSLDQGLQFLIQYYNGEERAKGNILERFSAQQFPDLHSELNLSSLELGDSALYFCASSPRQGLAGGPYEQYFGPGTRLTVT.

V and J are TRBV4-2 and TRBJ1-3; D might be TRBD1 (5 bases). This CDR3 comprises 14 residues. CDR1 LGHNA and CDR2 YNFKEQ come from the germline V gene. Trimming took 3 bases from V and 1 from J, leaving 7 bases between them. This CDR3 reads CASSHRGSGNTIYF. The CDR3 DNA follows: TGTGCCAGCAGCCATAGGGGATCTGGAAACACCATATATTTT.

The chain carries TRBV7-9 and TRBJ1-1; D not certain. The V end was cut by 5 bases, the J end by 3 bases, with 10 bases between. This CDR3 spans 13 amino acids. Germline CDR1 reads SEHNR; CDR2 reads FQNEAQ (reference sequence). CDR3 in amino acids: CASSHGRDTEAFF. In DNA, the CDR3 is TGTGCCAGCAGCCATGGAAGGGACACTGAAGCTTTCTTT.

The genes are TRBV28 and TRBJ2-7, with D hard to call. This CDR3 has 13 amino acids. Deletions cut 3 bases from V and 5 bases from J, with 11 bases between. Germline CDR1 and CDR2: MDHEN and SYDVKM. Here the CDR3 reads CASSFVAPHEQYF. The CDR3 DNA reads TGTGCCAGCAGTTTCGTGGCACCCCACGAGCAGTACTTC.